This T cell receptor (beta chain) was identified in a study of cytomegalovirus exposure and HLA in healthy donors. V was cut by 1 base and J by 2 bases, with 11 bases left in between. Germline assignment: CDR1 SGHRS and CDR2 YFSETQ. This CDR3 has 15 residues. The PCR ran on 60 Vbeta and 13 Jbeta primers. Some clones are missing from TCRdb's copy, which holds only in-frame ones; the method was immunoSEQ multiplex PCR. The data show some 150,000 clones, about 82% seen once. This clonotype was obtained from a female donor in good health and CMV-seropositive. Input material: PBMCs. This chain connects TRBV5-1 to TRBJ2-3, with a tentative D call TRBD1 (6 bases). In nucleotides, the CDR3 is TGCGCCAGCAGCTTGATCGACAGGATCACAGATACGCAGTATTTT. Translated, it gives CASSLIDRITDTQYF.